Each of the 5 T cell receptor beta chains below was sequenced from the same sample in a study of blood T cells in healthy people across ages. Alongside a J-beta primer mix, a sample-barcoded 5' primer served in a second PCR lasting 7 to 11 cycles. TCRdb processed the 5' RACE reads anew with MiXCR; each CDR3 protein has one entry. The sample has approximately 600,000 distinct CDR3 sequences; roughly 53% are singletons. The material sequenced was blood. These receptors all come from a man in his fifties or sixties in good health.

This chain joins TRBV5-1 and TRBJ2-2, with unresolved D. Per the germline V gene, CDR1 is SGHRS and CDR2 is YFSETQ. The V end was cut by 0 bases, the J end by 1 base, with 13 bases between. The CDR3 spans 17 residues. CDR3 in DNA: TGCGCCAGCAGCTTGGCCTTGCGGACCGAGAACACCGGGGAGCTGTTTTTT. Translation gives CASSLALRTENTGELFF.

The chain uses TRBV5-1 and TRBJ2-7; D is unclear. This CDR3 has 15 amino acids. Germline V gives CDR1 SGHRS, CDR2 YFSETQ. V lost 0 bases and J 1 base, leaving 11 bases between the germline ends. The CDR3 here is CASSLVSPRSYEQYF. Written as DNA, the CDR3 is TGCGCCAGCAGCTTGGTGTCCCCGAGGTCCTACGAGCAGTACTTC.

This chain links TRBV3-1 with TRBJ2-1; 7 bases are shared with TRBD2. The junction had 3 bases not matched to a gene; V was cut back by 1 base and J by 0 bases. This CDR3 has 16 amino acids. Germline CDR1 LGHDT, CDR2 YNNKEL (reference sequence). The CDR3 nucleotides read TGTGCCAGCAGCCAAGTTAGCGGGCCCTCCTACAATGAGCAGTTCTTC. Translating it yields CASSQVSGPSYNEQFF.

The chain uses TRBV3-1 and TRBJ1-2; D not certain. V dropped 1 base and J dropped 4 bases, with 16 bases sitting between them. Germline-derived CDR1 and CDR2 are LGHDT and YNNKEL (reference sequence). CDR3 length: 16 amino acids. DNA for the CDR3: TGTGCCAGCAGCCAAGGGGATACCTTCCGACTCTATGGCTACACCTTC. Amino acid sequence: CASSQGDTFRLYGYTF.

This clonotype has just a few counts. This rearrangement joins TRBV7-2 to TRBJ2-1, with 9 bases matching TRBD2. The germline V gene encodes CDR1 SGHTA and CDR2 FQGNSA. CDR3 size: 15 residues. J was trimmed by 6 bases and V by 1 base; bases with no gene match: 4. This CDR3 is CASSLVAGVFNEQFF. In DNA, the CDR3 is TGTGCCAGCAGCTTAGTAGCGGGGGTATTCAATGAGCAGTTCTTC.